This passage covers 19 T cell receptor beta chains from one sample sequenced in a study of somatic mutations in cytotoxic T cells in rheumatoid arthritis. Using immunoSEQ multiplex PCR, the repertoire was profiled, and TCRdb retains in-frame clones only, with some absent. This repertoire shows more than 15,000 clones, under 80% found once; its top ten account for approximately 5.3%. Sequencing input: CD8+ T cells sorted from blood. The receptors shown here come from a man in his 60s in good health.

This clone was detected only a few times. V usage is TRBV6-6 and J usage is TRBJ2-7, with 8 bases matching TRBD1. The CDR3 length is 13 residues. The germline V gene has CDR1 MNHNY and CDR2 SVGAGI (reference sequence). With 7 bases clipped from V and 1 base from J, the junction kept 3 bases outside the gene matches. The CDR3 nucleotides are TGTGCCAGCATTGGACAGGGATCCTACGAGCAGTACTTC. This sequence encodes CASIGQGSYEQYF.

DNA for the CDR3: TGTGCCAGCAGCGCCCCCGGGACTAGCGCCAATGAGCAGTTCTTC. Its protein is CASSAPGTSANEQFF. The chain is built from TRBV2 and TRBJ2-1, with 10 bases fitting TRBD2. V shed 6 bases, J shed 6 bases, and the junction held 8 bases outside the gene matches. The CDR3 totals 15 residues. The germline V gene encodes CDR1 SNHLY and CDR2 FYNNEI.

The chain couples TRBV2 to TRBJ2-7; a possible D gene is TRBD1 (5 bases). V was cut by 2 bases and J by 3 bases, with 8 bases left in between. From germline, CDR1 is SNHLY and CDR2 FYNNEI. The CDR3 is 13 amino acids. DNA of the CDR3: TGTGCCAGCAGTGAACCCAGGGTCTACGAGCAGTACTTC. This encodes CASSEPRVYEQYF.

The chain is built from TRBV18 and TRBJ2-3, with D perhaps TRBD2 (5 bases). CDR3 length: 14 amino acids. Per the germline V gene, CDR1 is KGHSH and CDR2 is LQKENI. V lost 5 bases, J lost 2 bases, and 11 bases lay in between. The CDR3, as DNA: TGTGCCAGCTCAAATAGACTACTCACAGATACGCAGTATTTT. Residues: CASSNRLLTDTQYF.

This clone was counted a few times. This chain uses TRBV29-1 with TRBJ2-7, with D perhaps matching TRBD1 (6 bases). The V gene lost 1 base and the J gene lost 0 bases, with 13 bases spanning the gap. The CDR3 is 15 amino acids. Germline values: CDR1 SQVTM, CDR2 ANQGSEA. CDR3 residues: CSVEADSELSYEQYF. CDR3 nucleotide sequence: TGCAGCGTTGAAGCGGACAGCGAACTCTCCTACGAGCAGTACTTC.

This chain connects TRBV4-3 to TRBJ2-1; 12 bases agree with TRBD2. The J segment lost 8 bases and the V segment lost 0 bases, leaving 8 bases of the junction unmatched. CDR1 is LGHNA, CDR2 YSLEER, per germline. This CDR3 is 17 amino acids long. As DNA, the CDR3 is TGCGCCAGCAGCCAAGATGGGCTAGCGGGAGGGTGGGATGAGCAGTTCTTC. The encoded protein is CASSQDGLAGGWDEQFF.

This clone has a handful of counts. This chain uses TRBV6-5 with TRBJ1-1, with 8 bases matching TRBD1. Germline V gives CDR1 MNHEY, CDR2 SVGAGI. The V and J ends lost 0 bases and 4 bases, in that order; junction bases with no gene match: 1. The CDR3 sequence is 14 residues long. CDR3 in DNA: TGTGCCAGCAGTTACTCCACAGGGGGCACTGAAGCTTTCTTT. This codes for CASSYSTGGTEAFF.

This clone was found a few times. The J gene is TRBJ2-2, the V gene TRBV6-5, with D possibly TRBD2 on 5 matching bases. Germline CDR1 MNHEY, CDR2 SVGAGI. V dropped 2 bases and J dropped 4 bases, with 8 bases sitting between them. This CDR3 region has 14 residues. This CDR3 is CASSYSEGTGELFF. CDR3 in DNA: TGTGCCAGCAGTTACAGCGAGGGCACCGGGGAGCTGTTTTTT.

This clone turned up a few times. This chain links TRBV11-2 with TRBJ2-7; 8 bases agree with TRBD1. V gave up 4 bases and J gave up 2 bases; unmatched junction bases: 13. This CDR3 comprises 17 residues. Germline V lookup: CDR1 SGHAT, CDR2 FQNNGV. The CDR3 bases are TGTGCCAGCAGCTCCCTGGAAGGACAGGGTAAGACCTACGAGCAGTACTTC. It specifies CASSSLEGQGKTYEQYF. The full variable domain, in which reference TRBV11-2 and TRBJ2-7 provide the parts outside the CDR3, is EAGVAQSPRYKIIEKRQSVAFWCNPISGHATLYWYQQILGQGPKLLIQFQNNGVVDDSQLPKDRFSAERLKGVDSTLKIQPAKLEDSAVYLCASSSLEGQGKTYEQYFGPGTRLTVT.

This clone was counted between two and nine times. V usage is TRBV19 and J usage is TRBJ2-7, with D perhaps matching TRBD1 (5 bases). From germline, CDR1 is LNHDA and CDR2 SQIVND (reference sequence). Trimming cost V 4 bases and J 4 bases, with 14 bases left between them. This CDR3 is 14 amino acids long. CDR3 amino acids: CASSTYARAYEQYF. The DNA for the CDR3 is TGTGCCAGTAGTACATACGCCAGGGCGTACGAGCAGTACTTC.

This clone was detected a few times. The chain couples TRBV29-1 to TRBJ1-1; D uncertain. Germline loops: CDR1 SQVTM, CDR2 ANQGSEA. The CDR3 sequence is 11 residues long. Trimming left V 3 bases short and J 3 bases short, with 5 bases between. CDR3: CSVDRYTEAFF. CDR3 nucleotides: TGCAGCGTTGACAGATACACTGAAGCTTTCTTT.

The CDR3 loop reads CASRRISGGVTDTQYF. CDR3 DNA sequence: TGCGCCAGCAGGAGAATTAGCGGGGGGGTCACAGATACGCAGTATTTT. The rearrangement joins TRBV5-1 to TRBJ2-3; 11 bases line up with TRBD2. The CDR3 sequence is 16 residues long. V was clipped by 5 bases and J by 2 bases; unmatched bases: 7. From germline, CDR1 is SGHRS and CDR2 YFSETQ.

The chain employs TRBV7-8 and TRBJ1-5; D remains ambiguous. Germline V gene data show CDR1 as SGHVS and CDR2 as FQNEAQ. This CDR3 has 13 amino acids. V was cut by 5 bases and J by 5 bases, with 10 bases left in between. CDR3 nucleotide sequence: TGTGCCAGCAGCAGAGAGGCCGATCAGCCCCAGCATTTT. Translating it yields CASSREADQPQHF.

This clone was counted between two and nine times. The chain employs TRBV27 and TRBJ2-7; 7 bases map to TRBD2. CDR1 MNHEY and CDR2 SMNVEV come from the germline V gene (reference sequence). The CDR3 is 13 residues long. With 5 bases clipped from V and 2 bases from J, the junction kept 3 bases outside the gene matches. CDR3 sequence: CASSPGLTYEQYF. In DNA form, the CDR3 reads TGTGCCAGCAGTCCGGGACTAACCTACGAGCAGTACTTC.

V usage is TRBV29-1 and J usage is TRBJ2-7; perhaps TRBD1 as D (6 bases). The CDR3 length is 14 residues. V lost 3 bases to trimming and J lost 0 bases, with 12 bases between them. Looked up from germline, CDR1 is SQVTM and CDR2 is ANQGSEA. The CDR3 DNA sequence: TGCAGCGTTGATAGTGGCAGGGGCTCCTACGAGCAGTACTTC. This encodes CSVDSGRGSYEQYF.

V is TRBV19 and J is TRBJ2-7, with 10 positions matching TRBD2. CDR1 and CDR2 (germline): LNHDA, SQIVND (reference sequence). V lost 8 bases to trimming and J lost 1 base; unmatched junction nucleotides: 5. The CDR3 has 14 residues. This chain's CDR3 is CASRTSGTSYEQYF. DNA of the CDR3: TGTGCCAGTCGCACTAGCGGGACTTCCTACGAGCAGTACTTC.

The genes are TRBV7-8 and TRBJ2-5; 7 bases fit TRBD1. The J call is uncertain, as TRBJ2-7 better fits the DNA end. Germline V CDR1 and CDR2: SGHVS, FQNEAQ. The CDR3 has 13 residues. The CDR3: CASLGTDSYEQYF. The CDR3 coding sequence is TGTGCCAGCTTGGGGACAGACTCCTACGAGCAGTACTTC.

V gene TRBV7-8 combines with J gene TRBJ2-7; the D gene is possibly TRBD2 (6 bases). The germline gives CDR1 SGHVS, CDR2 FQNEAQ. With 3 bases removed from V and 2 bases from J, the gap between germline ends came to 17 bases. The CDR3 totals 16 residues. The CDR3 coding sequence is TGTGCCAGCAGCTTTGAAGGAGGGGTCTCCACCTACGAGCAGTACTTC. It specifies CASSFEGGVSTYEQYF.

The CDR3 spells CASSFGRGHQETQYF. The CDR3 DNA is TGCGCCAGCAGCTTCGGGCGGGGCCACCAAGAGACCCAGTACTTC. This sequence joins TRBV5-1 and TRBJ2-5, with D maybe TRBD2 (6 bases). The CDR3 sequence is 15 residues long. Per germline, CDR1 SGHRS and CDR2 YFSETQ. The germline V and J ends were trimmed by 2 bases and 0 bases, with 11 bases remaining between them.